This T cell receptor beta chain is drawn from a study of shared clonotypes between healthy human individuals. Overall study findings and caveats: Around 5% was the fraction of naive CD4 clonotypes found shared across a few donors.

Per the original methods: ImmunoSEQ only sent back junction sequences with no quality scores, so filtering was done differently. Clones were sequenced by immunoSEQ multiplex PCR, and TCRdb holds only the in-frame ones, with some missing. V and J calls and clone size are those listed in that table; D and trimming were worked out from the DNA. The sample includes some 1,100,000 clones, approximately 80% seen only once; the top ten take approximately 0.5%. A remark on this clone: The antigen is unknown.

The CDR3 has 13 amino acids. The V and J ends lost 2 bases and 2 bases respectively, with 7 bases between them. In germline, CDR1 is SEHNR, CDR2 FQNEAQ (reference sequence). Sequencing used memory CD4+ T cells from PBMCs. Specified subset: CD45RA-negative fraction. The genes are TRBV7-9 and TRBJ2-7; tentatively, D is TRBD1 (5 bases). The clonotype comes from a man younger than 35 in good health. Some clones in this sample may be carry-over from other donors' samples. The CDR3 DNA sequence: TGTGCCAGCAGCTTAAAGGGGCCCTACGAGCAGTACTTC. It translates to CASSLKGPYEQYF.